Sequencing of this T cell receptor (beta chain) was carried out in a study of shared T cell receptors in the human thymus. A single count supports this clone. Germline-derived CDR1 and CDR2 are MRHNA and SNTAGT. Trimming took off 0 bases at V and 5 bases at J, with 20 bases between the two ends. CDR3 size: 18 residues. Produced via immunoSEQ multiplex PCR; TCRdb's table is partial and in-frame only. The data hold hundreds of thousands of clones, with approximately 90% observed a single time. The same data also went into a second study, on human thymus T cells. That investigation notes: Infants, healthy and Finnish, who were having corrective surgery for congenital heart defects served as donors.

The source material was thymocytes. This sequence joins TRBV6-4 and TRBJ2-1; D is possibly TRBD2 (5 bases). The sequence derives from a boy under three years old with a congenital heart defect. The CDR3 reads CASSDSKGPPEGDNEQFF. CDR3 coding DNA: TGTGCCAGCAGTGACTCGAAAGGACCCCCTGAGGGTGACAATGAGCAGTTCTTC.